Given below is one TCR beta chain in context. V lost 0 bases and J 5 bases, leaving 9 bases between the germline ends. The CDR3 is made up of 14 amino acids. The V gene's germline CDR1 is SGHDT and CDR2 YYEEEE. In the original processing: The authors estimated nucleated cell counts from reference gene primer amplification. Sequencing used immunoSEQ multiplex PCR; TCRdb keeps in-frame clones, though not all of them. From that table come the V and J calls and clone size; the DNA was used to work out D and trimming. The sample holds about 210,000 clones, 85% seen once. This specimen belongs to a study of blood T cell repertoires in COVID-19. The wider study: Sites across the United States, Italy and Spain contributed samples from acute and convalescent COVID-19.

The sample was PBMCs or T cells enriched from blood (not recorded which). This sequence originates from a man in his forties or fifties who had recovered from COVID-19. The chain carries TRBV5-6 and TRBJ2-1; D is perhaps TRBD1 (6 bases). CDR3 loop: CASSLGGPNNEQFF. The DNA of the CDR3 is TGTGCCAGCAGCTTGGGGGGGCCAAACAATGAGCAGTTCTTC.